This is a list of T cell receptor beta chains from one sample in a study of T cell changes during pregnancy in multiple sclerosis. TCRdb keeps only in-frame clones here, not all; method: immunoSEQ multiplex PCR. This sample carries tens of thousands of clones, about 93% of them seen once, and the ten largest clones take 1.6%. Sample: peripheral blood, taken in the first trimester of pregnancy. The receptors shown here come from a female donor in good health, enrolled as a control in a pregnancy study. CDR3s include the opening cysteine and the closing phenylalanine or tryptophan. Each record gives: clone size, J gene, V gene, D gene, CDR3 DNA, CDR3 protein. D genes are given only for firm matches. Size is stated for part of the rows, as once, few or many counts, or as a class when the clone is expanded.

NA | TRBJ2-5 | TRBV6-5 | TRBD1 | TGTGCCAGCAGTTGGGACAGCTACAGGGAGACCCAGTACTTC | CASSWDSYRETQYF
NA | TRBJ2-3 | TRBV6-1 | TRBD1 | TGTGCCAGCAGTGAGAGGGCCCGACAGGGGGCAGATACGCAGTATTTT | CASSERARQGADTQYF
NA | TRBJ1-5 | TRBV21-1 | NA | TGTGCCAGCAGCAAAAGGTATTCCCGACATGTTAGCAATCAGCCCCAGCATTTT | CASSKRYSRHVSNQPQHF
few | TRBJ1-4 | TRBV30 | NA | TGTGCTGGAGAGTCCCGGGGAAAACTGTTTTTT | CAGESRGKLFF
NA | TRBJ2-1 | TRBV5-8 | TRBD1 | TGTGCCAGCAGCCTAAGACAGGGGAGCTCCTACAATGAGCAGTTCTTC | CASSLRQGSSYNEQFF
NA | TRBJ2-7 | TRBV2 | TRBD2 | TGTGCCACCGGTAGCGGGAGAGGTACCTACGAGCAGTACTTC | CATGSGRGTYEQYF
NA | TRBJ1-3 | TRBV27 | NA | TGTGCCAGCAGTTTAGTAGCGGGGTACTCTGGAAACACCATATATTTT | CASSLVAGYSGNTIYF
NA | TRBJ2-3 | TRBV5-4 | NA | TGTGCCAGCAGCCCCTTGGGGGCGCAGAAAGATACGCAGTATTTT | CASSPLGAQKDTQYF
NA | TRBJ2-1 | TRBV7-9 | TRBD2 | TGTGCCAGCAGCTTAAGGCTAGCGGGAGGCGGGGCCTACAATGAGCAGTTCTTC | CASSLRLAGGGAYNEQFF
NA | TRBJ1-3 | TRBV28 | NA | TGTGCCACCGGGGGTGGTGGAAACACCATATATTTT | CATGGGGNTIYF
NA | TRBJ2-3 | TRBV4-2 | TRBD2 | TGTGCCAGCAGCCAAGTAGCGGGAGGGGCAGATACGCAGTATTTT | CASSQVAGGADTQYF
NA | TRBJ1-2 | TRBV4-1 | NA | TGCGCCAGCAGCCAAGACGTCACAGGGTGGTTTGGCTACACCTTC | CASSQDVTGWFGYTF
NA | TRBJ2-7 | TRBV28 | TRBD2 | TGTGCCAGCAGTTTCGCGGGAGGGCTCTACGAGCAGTACTTC | CASSFAGGLYEQYF
NA | TRBJ2-7 | TRBV6-6 | TRBD2 | TGTGCCAGCAGTGTAGCGGGAGAGGGCTCCTACGAGCAGTACTTC | CASSVAGEGSYEQYF
once | TRBJ2-2 | TRBV7-9 | NA | TGTGCCAGCAGCCCCCTGACCGGGGAGCTGTTTTTT | CASSPLTGELFF
NA | TRBJ2-3 | TRBV11-3 | TRBD2 | TGTGCCAGCAGCTCCGGGACTAGCGTGACAGATACGCAGTATTTT | CASSSGTSVTDTQYF
NA | TRBJ2-2 | TRBV9 | TRBD2 | TGTGCCAGCAGCGTAGATCCTAGCGGAAGGACCGGGGAGCTGTTTTTT | CASSVDPSGRTGELFF
NA | TRBJ2-1 | TRBV7-2 | NA | TGTGCCAGCAGCTTAGCGGGCAGTTCCTACAATGAGCAGTTCTTC | CASSLAGSSYNEQFF
NA | TRBJ1-4 | TRBV28 | NA | TGTGCCAGCAGTTGGGGGGGGCGGGCTGAAAAACTGTTTTTT | CASSWGGRAEKLFF
once | TRBJ2-7 | TRBV5-6 | TRBD1 | TGTGCCAGCAGCTCGTGGGGGACAGGGGAGAGCTACGAGCAGTACTTC | CASSSWGTGESYEQYF
NA | TRBJ1-5 | TRBV29-1 | NA | TGCAGCGGCTCGACAGGTTCAAATCAGCCCCAGCATTTT | CSGSTGSNQPQHF